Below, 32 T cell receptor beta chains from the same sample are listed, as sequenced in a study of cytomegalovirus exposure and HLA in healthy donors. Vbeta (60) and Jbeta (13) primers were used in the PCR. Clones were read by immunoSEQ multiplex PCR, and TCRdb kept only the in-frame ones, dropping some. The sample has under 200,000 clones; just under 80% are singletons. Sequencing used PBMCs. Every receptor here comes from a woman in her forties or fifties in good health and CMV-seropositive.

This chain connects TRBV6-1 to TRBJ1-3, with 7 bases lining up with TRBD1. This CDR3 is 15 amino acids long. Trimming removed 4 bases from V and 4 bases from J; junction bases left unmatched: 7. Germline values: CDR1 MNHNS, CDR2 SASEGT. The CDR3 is CASSGSTGVGNTIYF. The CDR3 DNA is TGTGCCAGCAGTGGTTCCACAGGGGTAGGAAACACCATATATTTT.

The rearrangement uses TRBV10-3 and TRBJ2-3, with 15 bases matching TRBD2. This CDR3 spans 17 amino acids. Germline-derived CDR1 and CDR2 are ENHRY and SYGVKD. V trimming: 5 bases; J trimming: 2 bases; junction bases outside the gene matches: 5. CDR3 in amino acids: CAISSGLAGGPTDTQYF. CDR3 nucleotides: TGTGCCATCAGTTCGGGACTAGCGGGGGGTCCCACAGATACGCAGTATTTT.

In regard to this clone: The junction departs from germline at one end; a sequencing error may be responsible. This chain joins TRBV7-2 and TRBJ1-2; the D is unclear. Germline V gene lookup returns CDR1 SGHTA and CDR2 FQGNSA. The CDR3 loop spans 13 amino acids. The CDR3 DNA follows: TGTGCCAGCAGCTTAGGGTCGGGCGGGGAAACCCTCTTC. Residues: CASSLGSGGETLF.

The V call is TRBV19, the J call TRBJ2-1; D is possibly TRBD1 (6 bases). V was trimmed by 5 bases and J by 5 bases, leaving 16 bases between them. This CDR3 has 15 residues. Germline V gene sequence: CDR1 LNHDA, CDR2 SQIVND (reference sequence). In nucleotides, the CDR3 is TGTGCCAGTAGTCCTCCCCCAGGACAGCACAATGAGCAGTTCTTC. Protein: CASSPPPGQHNEQFF.

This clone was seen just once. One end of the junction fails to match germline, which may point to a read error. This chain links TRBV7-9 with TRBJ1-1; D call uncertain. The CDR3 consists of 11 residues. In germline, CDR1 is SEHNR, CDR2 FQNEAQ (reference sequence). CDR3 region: CASSLGDETFF. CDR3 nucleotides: TGTGCCAGCAGCCTCGGAGATGAAACTTTCTTT.

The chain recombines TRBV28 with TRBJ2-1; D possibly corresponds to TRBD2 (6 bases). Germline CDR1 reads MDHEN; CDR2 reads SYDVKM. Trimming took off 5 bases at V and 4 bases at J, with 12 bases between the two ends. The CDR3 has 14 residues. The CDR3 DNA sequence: TGTGCCAGCAGTCTGATAGCGGTTTACAATGAGCAGTTCTTC. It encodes CASSLIAVYNEQFF.

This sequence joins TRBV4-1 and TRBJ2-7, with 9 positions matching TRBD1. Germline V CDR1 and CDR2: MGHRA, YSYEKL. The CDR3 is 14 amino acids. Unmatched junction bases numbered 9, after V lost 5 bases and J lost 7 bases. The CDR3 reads CASSFPGTGNEQYF. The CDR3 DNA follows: TGCGCCAGCAGCTTTCCCGGGACAGGGAATGAGCAGTACTTC.

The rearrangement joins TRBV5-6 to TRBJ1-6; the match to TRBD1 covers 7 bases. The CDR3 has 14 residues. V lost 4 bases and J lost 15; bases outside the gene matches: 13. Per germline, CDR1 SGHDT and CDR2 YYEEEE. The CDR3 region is CASSGRTGIWGLHF. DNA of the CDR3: TGTGCCAGCAGCGGCCGGACAGGCATCTGGGGCCTCCACTTT.

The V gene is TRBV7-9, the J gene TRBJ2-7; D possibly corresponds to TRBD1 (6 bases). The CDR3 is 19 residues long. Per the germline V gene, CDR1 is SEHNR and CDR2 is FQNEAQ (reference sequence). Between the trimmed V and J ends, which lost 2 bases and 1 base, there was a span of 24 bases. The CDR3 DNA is TGTGCCAGCAGCTTATCGGTTCTTCCGGGACATCCGACGTCCTACGAGCAGTACTTC. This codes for CASSLSVLPGHPTSYEQYF.

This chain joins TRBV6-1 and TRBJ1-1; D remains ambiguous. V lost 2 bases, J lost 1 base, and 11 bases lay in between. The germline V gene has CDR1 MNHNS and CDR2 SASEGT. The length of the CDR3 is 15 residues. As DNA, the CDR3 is TGTGCCAGCAGTGAAAGAGGCCGTGGGAACACTGAAGCTTTCTTT. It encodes CASSERGRGNTEAFF.

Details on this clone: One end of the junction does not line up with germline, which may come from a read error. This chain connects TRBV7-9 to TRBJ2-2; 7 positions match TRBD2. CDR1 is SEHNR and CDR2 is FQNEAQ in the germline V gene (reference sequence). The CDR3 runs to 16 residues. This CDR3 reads CSSSALGRESSGELFF. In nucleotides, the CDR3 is TGTTCCAGCAGCGCCCTAGGGCGGGAGTCTAGCGGGGAGCTGTTTTTT.

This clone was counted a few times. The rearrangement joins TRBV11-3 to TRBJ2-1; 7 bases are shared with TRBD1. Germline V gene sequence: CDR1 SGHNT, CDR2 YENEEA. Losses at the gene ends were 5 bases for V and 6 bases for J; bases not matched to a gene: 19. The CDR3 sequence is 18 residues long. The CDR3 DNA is TGTGCCAGCAGCCCAGGGGGTCCGGGACGGAGATACGCCAATGAGCAGTTCTTC. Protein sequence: CASSPGGPGRRYANEQFF.

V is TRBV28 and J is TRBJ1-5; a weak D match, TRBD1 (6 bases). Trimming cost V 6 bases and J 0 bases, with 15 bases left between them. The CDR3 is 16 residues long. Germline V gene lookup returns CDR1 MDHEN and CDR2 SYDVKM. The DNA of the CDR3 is TGTGCCAGCAGCTGGGGCAACAGGGTTAGCAATCAGCCCCAGCATTTT. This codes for CASSWGNRVSNQPQHF.

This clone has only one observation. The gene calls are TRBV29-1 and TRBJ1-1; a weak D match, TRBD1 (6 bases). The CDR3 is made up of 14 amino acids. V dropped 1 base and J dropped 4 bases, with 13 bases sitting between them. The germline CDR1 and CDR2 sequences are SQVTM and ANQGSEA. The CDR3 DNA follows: TGCAGCGTTGAAGTTTCGGGGGGGGCCACTGAAGCTTTCTTT. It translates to CSVEVSGGATEAFF. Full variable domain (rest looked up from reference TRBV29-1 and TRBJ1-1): SAVISQKPSRDICQRGTSLTIQCQVDSQVTMMFWYRQQPGQSLTLIATANQGSEATYESGFVIDKFPISRPNLTFSTLTVSNMSPEDSSIYLCSVEVSGGATEAFFGQGTRLTVV.

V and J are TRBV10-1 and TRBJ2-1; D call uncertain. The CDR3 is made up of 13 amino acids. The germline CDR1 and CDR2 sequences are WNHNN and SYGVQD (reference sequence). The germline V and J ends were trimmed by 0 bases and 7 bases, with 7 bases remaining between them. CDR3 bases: TGCGCCAGCAGTGAGTCGTACGGGAATGAGCAGTTCTTC. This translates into CASSESYGNEQFF.

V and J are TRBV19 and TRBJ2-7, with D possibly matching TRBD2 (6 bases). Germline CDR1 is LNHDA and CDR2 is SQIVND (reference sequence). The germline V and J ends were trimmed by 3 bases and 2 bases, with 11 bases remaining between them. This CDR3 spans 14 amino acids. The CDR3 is CASSISGDAYEQYF. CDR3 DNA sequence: TGTGCCAGTAGTATTAGCGGTGATGCCTACGAGCAGTACTTC.

The CDR3 DNA reads as TGTGCCAGCAGGCCAGGGGTCTCTGGGGCCAACGTCCTGACTTTC. Translation: CASRPGVSGANVLTF. The chain recombines TRBV2 with TRBJ2-6; perhaps TRBD1 as D (6 bases). This CDR3 comprises 15 residues. V was cut by 6 bases and J by 0 bases, with 9 bases left in between. Germline assignment: CDR1 SNHLY and CDR2 FYNNEI.

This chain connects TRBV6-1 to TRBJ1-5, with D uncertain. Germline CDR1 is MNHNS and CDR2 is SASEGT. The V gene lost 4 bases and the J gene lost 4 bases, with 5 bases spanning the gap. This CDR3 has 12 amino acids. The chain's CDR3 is CASSAGNQPQHF. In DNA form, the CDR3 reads TGTGCCAGCAGTGCCGGGAATCAGCCCCAGCATTTT.

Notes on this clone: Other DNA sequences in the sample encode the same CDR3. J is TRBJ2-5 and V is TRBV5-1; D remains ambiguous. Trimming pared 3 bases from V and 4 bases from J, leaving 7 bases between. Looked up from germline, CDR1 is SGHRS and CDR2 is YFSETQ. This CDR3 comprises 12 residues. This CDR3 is CASSSLRETQYF. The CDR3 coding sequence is TGCGCCAGCAGCTCCCTCCGAGAGACCCAGTACTTC. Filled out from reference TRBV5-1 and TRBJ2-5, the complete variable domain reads KAGVTQTPRYLIKTRGQQVTLSCSPISGHRSVSWYQQTPGQGLQFLFEYFSETQRNKGNFPGRFSGRQFSNSRSEMNVSTLELGDSALYLCASSSLRETQYFGPGTRLLVL.

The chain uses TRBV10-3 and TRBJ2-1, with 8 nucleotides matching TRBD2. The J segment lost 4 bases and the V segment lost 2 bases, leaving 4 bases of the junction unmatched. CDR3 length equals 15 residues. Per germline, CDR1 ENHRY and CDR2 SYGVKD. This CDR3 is CAISEGIAGYNEQFF. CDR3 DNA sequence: TGTGCCATCAGTGAGGGGATAGCGGGGTACAATGAGCAGTTCTTC.

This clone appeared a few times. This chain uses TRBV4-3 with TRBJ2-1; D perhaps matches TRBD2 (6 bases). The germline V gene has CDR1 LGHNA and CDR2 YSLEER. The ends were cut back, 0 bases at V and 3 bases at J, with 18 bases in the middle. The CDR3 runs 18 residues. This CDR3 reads CASSQDPSTWEDYNEQFF. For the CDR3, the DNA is TGCGCCAGCAGCCAAGACCCATCTACGTGGGAGGACTACAATGAGCAGTTCTTC.

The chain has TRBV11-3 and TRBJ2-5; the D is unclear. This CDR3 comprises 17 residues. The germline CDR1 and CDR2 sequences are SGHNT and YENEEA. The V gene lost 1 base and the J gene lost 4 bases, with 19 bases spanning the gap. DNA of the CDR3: TGTGCCAGCAGCTTAGTAGAGAGGTCGGTAGTCCGAGAGACCCAGTACTTC. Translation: CASSLVERSVVRETQYF.

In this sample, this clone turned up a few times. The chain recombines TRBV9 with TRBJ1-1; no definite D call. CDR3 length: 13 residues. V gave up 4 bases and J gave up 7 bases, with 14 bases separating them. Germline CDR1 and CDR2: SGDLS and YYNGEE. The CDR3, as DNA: TGTGCCAGCAGCCCCCGAGCGGGTATTGAAGCTTTCTTT. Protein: CASSPRAGIEAFF.

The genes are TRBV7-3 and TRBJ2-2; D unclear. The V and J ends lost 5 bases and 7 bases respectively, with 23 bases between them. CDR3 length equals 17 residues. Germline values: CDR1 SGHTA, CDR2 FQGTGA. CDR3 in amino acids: CASSPQPGPERGGELFF. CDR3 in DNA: TGTGCCAGCAGCCCTCAACCGGGTCCTGAGAGAGGCGGGGAGCTGTTTTTT.

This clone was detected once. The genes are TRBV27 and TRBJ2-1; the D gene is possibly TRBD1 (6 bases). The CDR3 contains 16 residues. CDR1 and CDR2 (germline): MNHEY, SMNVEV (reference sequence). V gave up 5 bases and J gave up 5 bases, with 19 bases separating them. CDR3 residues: CASSPYSRGPHNEQFF. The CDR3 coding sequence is TGTGCCAGCAGTCCCTACTCCAGGGGCCCACACAATGAGCAGTTCTTC.

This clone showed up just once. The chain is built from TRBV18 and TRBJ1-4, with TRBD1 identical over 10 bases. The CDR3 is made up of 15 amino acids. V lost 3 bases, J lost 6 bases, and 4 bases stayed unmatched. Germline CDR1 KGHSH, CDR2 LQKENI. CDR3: CASSPSGTGDEKLFF. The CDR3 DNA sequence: TGTGCCAGCTCACCCTCCGGGACAGGGGATGAAAAACTGTTTTTT.

The CDR3 is CASSPKTGSGEQFF. The CDR3 nucleotides read TGTGCCAGCAGTCCGAAGACAGGGTCAGGTGAGCAGTTCTTC. The chain combines TRBV27 with TRBJ2-1; 7 positions agree with TRBD1. The germline V gene encodes CDR1 MNHEY and CDR2 SMNVEV (reference sequence). The CDR3 is made up of 14 amino acids. Losses at the gene ends were 5 bases for V and 9 bases for J; bases not matched to a gene: 10.

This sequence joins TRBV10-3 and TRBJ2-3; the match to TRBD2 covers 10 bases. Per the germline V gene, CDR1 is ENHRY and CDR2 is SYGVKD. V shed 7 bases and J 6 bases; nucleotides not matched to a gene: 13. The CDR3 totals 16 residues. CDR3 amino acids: CAITNRLAGHMDTQYF. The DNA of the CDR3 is TGTGCCATCACCAACAGACTAGCGGGCCATATGGATACGCAGTATTTT.

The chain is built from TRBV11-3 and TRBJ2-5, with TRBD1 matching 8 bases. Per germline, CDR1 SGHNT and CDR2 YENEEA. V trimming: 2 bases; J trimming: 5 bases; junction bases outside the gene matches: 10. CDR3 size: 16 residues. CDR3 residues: CASSLSRPGGYETQYF. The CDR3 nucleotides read TGTGCCAGCAGCTTATCCCGGCCAGGGGGCTATGAGACCCAGTACTTC.

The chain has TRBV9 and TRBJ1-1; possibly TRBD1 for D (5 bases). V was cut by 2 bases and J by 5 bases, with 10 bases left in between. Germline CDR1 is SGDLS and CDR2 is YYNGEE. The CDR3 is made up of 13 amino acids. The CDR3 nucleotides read TGTGCCAGCAGCGTTGGGGGGTATACTGAAGCTTTCTTT. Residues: CASSVGGYTEAFF.

CDR3 residues: CAISPTGLNNEQFF. As DNA, the CDR3 is TGTGCCATCAGTCCAACGGGACTGAACAATGAGCAGTTCTTC. This chain uses TRBV10-3 with TRBJ2-1, with a possible D match to TRBD2 (6 bases). There are 14 residues in the CDR3. The V end lost 5 bases, the J end lost 5 bases, and 13 bases lay between the germline ends. The V gene's germline CDR1 is ENHRY and CDR2 SYGVKD.

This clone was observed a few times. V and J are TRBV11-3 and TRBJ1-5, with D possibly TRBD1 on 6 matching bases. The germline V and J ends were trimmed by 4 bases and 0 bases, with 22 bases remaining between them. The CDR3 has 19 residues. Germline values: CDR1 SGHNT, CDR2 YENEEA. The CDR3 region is CASSSLGAFSPYSNQPQHF. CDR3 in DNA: TGTGCCAGCAGCTCCCTGGGGGCTTTTTCCCCTTATAGCAATCAGCCCCAGCATTTT.